These 29 T cell receptor beta chains originate from one sample sequenced in a study of blood T cell repertoires in COVID-19. The data were produced by immunoSEQ multiplex PCR, yet TCRdb's version contains in-frame clones alone and is incomplete. The sample lists approximately 500,000 clones, about 88% occurring once. The source material was peripheral blood. The receptor set was obtained from a woman aged 45 to 65 with COVID-19, enrolled during active disease.

The rearrangement uses TRBV7-8 and TRBJ1-4; D remains ambiguous. CDR1 and CDR2 from the germline V gene are SGHVS and FQNEAQ. CDR3 length: 14 residues. Trimming stripped 1 base from V and 4 bases from J, with 7 bases between. This CDR3 reads CASSLGQNNEKLFF. The DNA for the CDR3 is TGTGCCAGCAGCTTAGGACAAAATAATGAAAAACTGTTTTTT.

This clone was counted a single time. The CDR3 region is CASSLTGGGWKSNQPQHF. The CDR3 DNA reads TGTGCCAGTAGTCTAACAGGGGGCGGGTGGAAAAGCAATCAGCCCCAGCATTTT. This chain uses TRBV19 with TRBJ1-5; 9 nucleotides agree with TRBD1. Germline loops: CDR1 LNHDA, CDR2 SQIVND (reference sequence). V dropped 5 bases and J dropped 1; count of bases not matched to a gene: 12. The CDR3 sequence is 18 residues long.

V usage is TRBV3-1 (or the pseudogene TRBV3-2) and J usage is TRBJ1-1; a possible D gene is TRBD1 (5 bases). The CDR3 consists of 15 residues. Germline V gene lookup returns CDR1 LGHDT and CDR2 YNNKEL (reference sequence). V was clipped by 1 base and J by 10 bases, with 19 bases between them. The CDR3 loop is CASSQVSDSGSAAFF. The CDR3 DNA reads TGTGCCAGCAGCCAAGTCAGTGACAGTGGAAGCGCAGCTTTCTTT.

This chain connects TRBV25-1 to TRBJ1-2, with D possibly matching TRBD1 (6 bases). V shed 2 bases and J shed 8 bases, with 18 bases lying between them. Germline CDR1 reads MGHDK; CDR2 reads SYGVNS. The CDR3 is made up of 15 amino acids. CDR3 in amino acids: CASSEAGAVISGYTF. DNA of the CDR3: TGTGCCAGCAGTGAAGCAGGGGCAGTGATTTCGGGCTACACCTTC.

This clone has just one count. This chain links TRBV9 with TRBJ1-1; maybe TRBD1 (5 bases). Between the trimmed V and J ends, which lost 4 bases and 0 bases, there was a span of 10 bases. The CDR3 covers 14 residues. Germline V gene lookup returns CDR1 SGDLS and CDR2 YYNGEE. The CDR3 DNA is TGTGCCAGCAGCACGACAGCAATGAACACTGAAGCTTTCTTT. Its protein is CASSTTAMNTEAFF.

The chain combines TRBV6-5 with TRBJ1-6, with TRBD1 as a possible D gene (6 bases). Looked up from germline, CDR1 is MNHEY and CDR2 is SVGAGI. The V and J ends lost 6 bases and 10 bases respectively, with 19 bases between them. The CDR3 extends over 15 amino acids. CDR3 nucleotide sequence: TGTGCCAGCAGCCTCCAGGGGCCAGCTTTGTCACCCCTCCACTTT. It yields the protein CASSLQGPALSPLHF.

The J gene is TRBJ1-5, the V gene TRBV5-5; D is uncertain. Germline CDR1 and CDR2: SGHKS and YYEKEE (reference sequence). V shed 2 bases and J shed 3 bases, with 12 bases lying between them. The CDR3 consists of 15 residues. CDR3 sequence: CASSLIEGNNQPQHF. The CDR3 DNA reads as TGTGCCAGCAGCTTAATCGAGGGTAACAATCAGCCCCAGCATTTT.

The chain uses TRBV2 and TRBJ1-1; TRBD1 matches 8 bases. The junction had 9 bases not matched to a gene; V was cut back by 6 bases and J by 6 bases. Germline V gives CDR1 SNHLY, CDR2 FYNNEI. CDR3 length equals 14 residues. The CDR3 bases are TGTGCCAGCAGAATCGACAGGGGAGGGGCTGAAGCTTTCTTT. Translated, it gives CASRIDRGGAEAFF.

The chain combines TRBV6-5 with TRBJ1-4; 7 bases fit TRBD1. The CDR3 totals 15 residues. V lost 6 bases to trimming and J lost 9 bases; unmatched junction nucleotides: 13. Germline V CDR1 and CDR2: MNHEY, SVGAGI. The CDR3 here is CASRDDRDRGKKLFF. CDR3 in DNA: TGTGCCAGCAGGGATGACAGGGACCGCGGCAAAAAACTGTTTTTT.

This sequence joins TRBV2 and TRBJ2-1; 9 bases match TRBD2. The V gene end was trimmed by 6 bases and the J gene end by 4 bases; junction bases not matched to a gene: 7. This CDR3 contains 15 residues. Germline CDR1 is SNHLY and CDR2 is FYNNEI. The CDR3 sequence: CASRLGGGGYNEQFF. The DNA of the CDR3 is TGTGCCAGCAGGCTCGGCGGGGGGGGTTACAATGAGCAGTTCTTC.

The J gene is TRBJ1-4, the V gene TRBV11-2, with D perhaps matching TRBD1 (6 bases). The CDR3 loop spans 15 amino acids. Germline CDR1 and CDR2: SGHAT and FQNNGV. V shed 1 base and J shed 8 bases, with 14 bases lying between them. CDR3 in DNA: TGTGCCAGCAGCTTAGTAGGGGGAACGGGGGAAAAACTGTTTTTT. Its translation: CASSLVGGTGEKLFF.

The V and J genes are TRBV18 and TRBJ2-7, with a weak D call TRBD2 (6 bases). The CDR3 length is 17 residues. Per germline, CDR1 KGHSH and CDR2 LQKENI. V gave up 0 bases and J gave up 2 bases, with 17 bases separating them. CDR3 bases: TGTGCCAGCTCACCACCGGACTATAAACAGAATCCCTACGAGCAGTACTTC. It yields the protein CASSPPDYKQNPYEQYF.

The chain joins TRBV5-4 to TRBJ2-7; 8 nucleotides align to TRBD1. The CDR3 has 14 amino acids. The V gene's germline CDR1 is SGHNT and CDR2 YYREEE (reference sequence). V gave up 3 bases and J gave up 1 base; unmatched junction bases: 3. CDR3 amino acids: CASSSTGGSYEQYF. CDR3 sequence (DNA): TGTGCCAGCAGCTCAACAGGGGGTTCCTACGAGCAGTACTTC.

The genes are TRBV9 and TRBJ1-5; D ambiguous. V gave up 0 bases and J gave up 6 bases, with 7 bases separating them. The CDR3 runs to 13 residues. Germline V lookup: CDR1 SGDLS, CDR2 YYNGEE. CDR3 bases: TGTGCCAGCAGCGTAGGTTCGAGTCAGCCCCAGCATTTT. Protein product: CASSVGSSQPQHF.

This sequence joins TRBV9 and TRBJ1-1; D not resolved. Trimming stripped 2 bases from V and 4 bases from J, with 18 bases between. The CDR3 covers 16 residues. Germline CDR1 is SGDLS and CDR2 is YYNGEE. The CDR3 DNA follows: TGTGCCAGCAGCGTTCCCACCGGCGGATTGGTCACTGAAGCTTTCTTT. Protein sequence: CASSVPTGGLVTEAFF.

V is TRBV7-3 and J is TRBJ2-1, with TRBD2 matching 9 bases. This CDR3 contains 13 residues. CDR1 is SGHTA, CDR2 FQGTGA, per germline. The V gene end was trimmed by 5 bases and the J gene end by 10 bases; junction bases not matched to a gene: 6. Here the CDR3 reads CASSPRLAEEQFF. The CDR3 region has the DNA TGTGCCAGCAGCCCGAGACTAGCGGAGGAGCAGTTCTTC.

V usage is TRBV27 and J usage is TRBJ2-1, with 7 bases identical to TRBD1. The CDR3 totals 17 residues. Unmatched junction bases numbered 14, after V lost 2 bases and J lost 7 bases. CDR1 is MNHEY, CDR2 SMNVEV, per germline (reference sequence). The CDR3 here is CASSLVGRGSKRNEQFF. CDR3 in DNA: TGTGCCAGCAGTTTAGTTGGCAGGGGGTCCAAGAGGAATGAGCAGTTCTTC.

The chain carries TRBV9 and TRBJ2-2, with D unresolved. The CDR3 consists of 18 residues. V lost 0 bases to trimming and J lost 1 base, with 16 bases between them. Germline values: CDR1 SGDLS, CDR2 YYNGEE. CDR3 sequence reads: CASSVAIDWQENTGELFF. In DNA, the CDR3 is TGTGCCAGCAGCGTAGCTATTGATTGGCAGGAGAACACCGGGGAGCTGTTTTTT.

The V call is TRBV19, the J call TRBJ1-4; 10 positions agree with TRBD1. The CDR3 runs 13 residues. The V and J ends lost 6 bases and 5 bases, in that order; junction bases with no gene match: 0. The germline V gene has CDR1 LNHDA and CDR2 SQIVND (reference sequence). This CDR3 is CASRDRGNEKLFF. In DNA form, the CDR3 reads TGTGCCAGTAGGGACAGGGGGAATGAAAAACTGTTTTTT.

J is TRBJ1-1 and V is TRBV10-3; TRBD1 aligns across 9 bases. The V gene end was trimmed by 2 bases and the J gene end by 3 bases; junction bases not matched to a gene: 4. Germline CDR1 ENHRY, CDR2 SYGVKD. The CDR3 has 15 residues. The CDR3 sequence is CAISEGQGPYTEAFF. For the CDR3, the DNA is TGTGCCATCAGTGAGGGACAGGGGCCTTACACTGAAGCTTTCTTT.

V and J are TRBV5-1 and TRBJ1-3, with D hard to call. Trimming took off 0 bases at V and 3 bases at J, with 13 bases between the two ends. Germline assignment: CDR1 SGHRS and CDR2 YFSETQ. CDR3 length: 16 amino acids. CDR3 protein: CASSLGPGSNGNTIYF. Here the CDR3 DNA reads TGCGCCAGCAGCTTGGGTCCGGGAAGTAATGGAAACACCATATATTTT.

The J gene is TRBJ2-7, the V gene TRBV9, with 12 bases that match TRBD2. J lost 0 bases, V lost 3 bases, and 1 base had no gene match. The CDR3 is made up of 15 amino acids. Germline V CDR1 and CDR2: SGDLS, YYNGEE. This CDR3 reads CASSAGLAGSYEQYF. CDR3 coding DNA: TGTGCCAGCAGCGCGGGACTAGCGGGCTCCTACGAGCAGTACTTC.

V usage is TRBV11-2 and J usage is TRBJ2-3; D is unclear. The CDR3 runs 15 residues. Per germline, CDR1 SGHAT and CDR2 FQNNGV. V was shortened by 1 base and J by 0 bases, with 8 bases between the two germline ends. The CDR3 protein is CASSLGGASTDTQYF. The DNA of the CDR3 is TGTGCCAGCAGCTTAGGAGGAGCTAGCACAGATACGCAGTATTTT. Looking up the rest from reference TRBV11-2 and TRBJ2-3 gives the full variable domain: EAGVAQSPRYKIIEKRQSVAFWCNPISGHATLYWYQQILGQGPKLLIQFQNNGVVDDSQLPKDRFSAERLKGVDSTLKIQPAKLEDSAVYLCASSLGGASTDTQYFGPGTRLTVL.

The rearrangement uses TRBV24-1 and TRBJ2-3; D uncertain. Germline V gene data show CDR1 as KGHDR and CDR2 as SFDVKD. The CDR3 spans 14 residues. Trimming shortened V by 3 bases and J by 2 bases, and 8 bases separated the two germline ends. CDR3 coding DNA: TGTGCCACCAGTGATAACAGATACACAGATACGCAGTATTTT. This translates into CATSDNRYTDTQYF.

In this sample, this clone turned up once. This same CDR3 is encoded by further DNA sequences in the sample. The chain links TRBV6-5 to TRBJ2-7, with TRBD1 identical over 7 bases. This CDR3 has 13 residues. CDR1 and CDR2 (germline): MNHEY, SVGAGI. The V gene end was trimmed by 3 bases and the J gene end by 3 bases; junction bases not matched to a gene: 2. The DNA of the CDR3 is TGTGCCAGCAGTTATCGACAGGGCTACGAGCAGTACTTC. This sequence encodes CASSYRQGYEQYF.

The chain uses TRBV5-1 and TRBJ2-5; 7 bases are a match to TRBD1. Germline CDR1 and CDR2: SGHRS and YFSETQ. With 0 bases clipped from V and 1 base from J, the junction kept 3 bases outside the gene matches. The CDR3 consists of 15 residues. As DNA, the CDR3 is TGCGCCAGCAGCTTGGAGGACAGGTTCCAAGAGACCCAGTACTTC. Protein sequence: CASSLEDRFQETQYF.

This clone was counted a single time. The chain has TRBV5-6 and TRBJ1-2; D gene ambiguous. Trimming took off 3 bases at V and 5 bases at J, with 8 bases between the two ends. CDR1 and CDR2 from the germline V gene are SGHDT and YYEEEE. The CDR3 length is 12 residues. The CDR3 bases are TGTGCCAGCAGCTCGAGCGATTATGGCTACACCTTC. Protein product: CASSSSDYGYTF.

This sequence joins TRBV27 and TRBJ1-2; TRBD1 matches at 10 bases. Germline assignment: CDR1 MNHEY and CDR2 SMNVEV (reference sequence). CDR3 size: 17 residues. V was clipped by 0 bases and J by 2 bases; unmatched bases: 6. Here the CDR3 reads CASSLSHGTGENYGYTF. The CDR3 bases are TGTGCCAGCAGTTTATCTCACGGGACAGGGGAAAACTATGGCTACACCTTC.

The chain joins TRBV4-1 to TRBJ2-3; maybe TRBD2 (5 bases). The CDR3 is 15 residues long. The germline V gene has CDR1 MGHRA and CDR2 YSYEKL. Trimming removed 0 bases from V and 8 bases from J, with 15 bases in between. The DNA for the CDR3 is TGCGCCAGCAGCCAAGATCGGGGTTCCCTCGGTACGCAGTATTTT. It is translated as CASSQDRGSLGTQYF.